These 13 T cell receptor beta chains were sequenced from one sample in a study of OX40 agonist ivuxolimab in advanced cancers. Only in-frame clones appear in the TCRdb table, and some are missing; sequencing was by immunoSEQ multiplex PCR. In the table there are 60,000 to 100,000 clones, around 86% of which are singletons. This material consisted of CD4+ or CD8+ T cells sorted from blood, taken in a trial of the OX40 agonist ivuxolimab. These receptors were collected from an adult with an advanced solid tumor such as melanoma, head and neck, liver or kidney cancer.

This clone was counted a few times. The J gene is TRBJ1-2, the V gene TRBV18; 8 bases are shared with TRBD1. Germline CDR1 KGHSH, CDR2 LQKENI. CDR3 length equals 14 residues. J lost 4 bases, V lost 2 bases, and 3 bases had no gene match. DNA for the CDR3: TGTGCCAGCTCACCAATACAGGGGGGCTATGGCTACACCTTC. This translates into CASSPIQGGYGYTF.

The V gene is TRBV5-1, the J gene TRBJ2-2; D unclear. This CDR3 has 13 amino acids. Trimming took off 0 bases at V and 5 bases at J, with 5 bases between the two ends. Per the germline V gene, CDR1 is SGHRS and CDR2 is YFSETQ. This CDR3 reads CASSLEVTGELFF. The CDR3, as DNA: TGCGCCAGCAGCTTGGAGGTGACCGGGGAGCTGTTTTTT.

The chain has TRBV7-9 and TRBJ2-5; D is uncertain. The CDR3 is 13 residues long. V gave up 1 base and J gave up 7 bases, with 10 bases separating them. Germline values: CDR1 SEHNR, CDR2 FQNEAQ (reference sequence). CDR3 nucleotide sequence: TGTGCCAGCAGCTTAGGCGAAACGGGGACCCAGTACTTC. It specifies CASSLGETGTQYF.

This chain uses TRBV19 with TRBJ2-3; 9 bases are shared with TRBD2. This CDR3 is 12 amino acids long. V lost 9 bases to trimming and J lost 4 bases; unmatched junction nucleotides: 2. Germline CDR1 and CDR2: LNHDA and SQIVND (reference sequence). The chain's CDR3 is CASRTSADTQYF. CDR3 in DNA: TGTGCCAGCCGGACTAGCGCAGATACGCAGTATTTT.

This clone has only a few counts. J is TRBJ2-7 and V is TRBV5-4; 7 nucleotides match TRBD1. This CDR3 is 15 amino acids long. Losses at the gene ends were 0 bases for V and 8 bases for J; bases not matched to a gene: 11. Per the germline V gene, CDR1 is SGHNT and CDR2 is YYREEE (reference sequence). The CDR3 region is CASSLGRTGNLKQYF. The CDR3 DNA follows: TGTGCCAGCAGCTTGGGAAGGACAGGCAACCTCAAGCAGTACTTC. Full variable domain (missing parts from reference TRBV5-4 and TRBJ2-7): ETGVTQSPTHLIKTRGQQVTLRCSSQSGHNTVSWYQQALGQGPQFIFQYYREEENGRGNFPPRFSGLQFPNYSSELNVNALELDDSALYLCASSLGRTGNLKQYFGPGTRLTVT.

The chain employs TRBV29-1 and TRBJ2-5, with a possible D match to TRBD1 (5 bases). V dropped 2 bases and J dropped 6 bases, with 7 bases sitting between them. CDR1 is SQVTM and CDR2 is ANQGSEA in the germline V gene. CDR3 length equals 11 residues. The CDR3 region is CSVETGKTQYF. The CDR3 nucleotides read TGCAGCGTTGAAACAGGAAAGACCCAGTACTTC.

CDR3 sequence: CSVVSGRAAGDTQYF. The CDR3 DNA reads TGCAGCGTTGTGAGCGGGAGGGCCGCGGGTGATACGCAGTATTTT. The chain recombines TRBV29-1 with TRBJ2-3, with 10 bases lining up with TRBD2. The CDR3 totals 15 residues. The V and J ends lost 4 bases and 6 bases, in that order; junction bases with no gene match: 10. Germline-derived CDR1 and CDR2 are SQVTM and ANQGSEA.

The rearrangement uses TRBV2 and TRBJ1-1, with D unclear. The length of the CDR3 is 12 residues. Germline V lookup: CDR1 SNHLY, CDR2 FYNNEI. Trimming stripped 5 bases from V and 11 bases from J, with 15 bases between. The CDR3 region is CASSTKAKGAFF. The CDR3 DNA reads as TGTGCCAGCAGTACAAAAGCCAAAGGGGCTTTCTTT. The variable domain in full, with the rest retrieved from reference TRBV2 and TRBJ1-1, is EPEVTQTPSHQVTQMGQEVILRCVPISNHLYFYWYRQILGQKVEFLVSFYNNEISEKSEIFDDQFSVERPDGSNFTLKIRSTKLEDSAMYFCASSTKAKGAFFGQGTRLTVV.

This chain uses TRBV10-3 with TRBJ2-7, with D possibly matching TRBD1 (6 bases). Germline loops: CDR1 ENHRY, CDR2 SYGVKD. Trimming left V 0 bases short and J 0 bases short, with 12 bases between. This CDR3 comprises 16 residues. The CDR3 nucleotides read TGTGCCATCAGTGAGTCAAGGGGGTCTTCCTCCTACGAGCAGTACTTC. Protein: CAISESRGSSSYEQYF.

The chain combines TRBV27 with TRBJ2-6, with 7 bases lining up with TRBD1. This CDR3 contains 15 residues. V was pared by 8 bases and J by 5 bases, with 9 bases of the junction left unmatched. Germline V gives CDR1 MNHEY, CDR2 SMNVEV (reference sequence). CDR3 in amino acids: CASHEGGPRANVLTF. The CDR3 bases are TGTGCCAGCCACGAAGGGGGCCCCAGGGCCAACGTCCTGACTTTC.

The CDR3 protein is CASSLRDTDTQYF. The CDR3 bases are TGCGCCAGCAGCTTGAGGGACACAGATACGCAGTATTTT. The rearrangement joins TRBV5-1 to TRBJ2-3; D is ambiguous. This CDR3 is 13 amino acids long. CDR1 is SGHRS and CDR2 is YFSETQ in the germline V gene. V dropped 1 base and J dropped 2 bases, with 5 bases sitting between them.

The J gene is TRBJ1-2, the V gene TRBV28; D gene uncertain. Germline values: CDR1 MDHEN, CDR2 SYDVKM. Trimming left V 2 bases short and J 5 bases short, with 6 bases between. The length of the CDR3 is 12 residues. The CDR3 region is CASSLGQYGYTF. The CDR3 DNA sequence: TGTGCCAGCAGTTTAGGGCAGTATGGCTACACCTTC.

This clone came up once. The rearrangement uses TRBV6-5 and TRBJ2-6; 7 bases map to TRBD1. The CDR3 spans 15 residues. The germline gives CDR1 MNHEY, CDR2 SVGAGI. The junction had 4 bases not matched to a gene; V was cut back by 5 bases and J by 3 bases. The DNA for the CDR3 is TGTGCCAGCAGTAGACAGGGTTATGGGGCCAACGTCCTGACTTTC. Translating it yields CASSRQGYGANVLTF.